The present entry profiles one T cell receptor (beta chain) with its context. The record originates from a study of CD8 T cells in Susac syndrome. Random hexamers were used to reverse transcribe an amount of about 0.45 to 1 ug RNA. TCRdb used MiXCR to reprocess the immunoSEQ multiplex PCR reads, holding one entry per CDR3 protein. The sample carries hundreds of thousands of distinct CDR3 sequences, about 94% recorded once. This CDR3 has 17 residues. The germline gives CDR1 MNHEY, CDR2 SVGAGI. The V end lost 0 bases, the J end lost 4 bases, and 13 bases lay between the germline ends. The chain carries TRBV6-5 and TRBJ2-6; a weak D match, TRBD2 (5 bases). The TCR sequence derives from a human donor with multiple sclerosis. Sequences were obtained from CD4+ T cells from PBMCs. The CDR3 coding sequence is TGTGCCAGCAGTTACTCAACAGTACGGGAAGGGGCCAACGTCCTGACTTTC. This translates into CASSYSTVREGANVLTF.